Included here is one T cell receptor (beta chain) sequence, with context. Antigen: not known. cDNA molecules, individually, were tagged with unique molecular identifiers. TCRdb fed the 5' RACE reads into MiXCR, producing one record per CDR3 protein. The sample lists fewer than 75,000 distinct CDR3 sequences, roughly 21% seen once, with 16% in the top ten. CDR1 and CDR2 from the germline V gene are DFQATT and SNEGSKA (reference sequence). The germline V and J ends were trimmed by 0 bases and 4 bases, with 15 bases remaining between them. The CDR3 is 15 amino acids. These data come from a study of early T cells in non-severe SARS-CoV-2 infection. Study overall: It was bulk RNA from unsorted whole blood that was sequenced, and the chains were unpaired.

Study conclusions and caveats: Lookups in VDJdb leaned toward anti-spike CD8 responses and missed private and CD4 specificities.

This clonotype was sampled from an adult who was a healthcare worker with PCR-confirmed SARS-CoV-2 infection or an uninfected control (not recorded which). The J gene is TRBJ1-1, the V gene TRBV20-1; D unresolved. The sample here was whole blood, taken at baseline. The CDR3 coding sequence is TGCAGTGCTAGAGATCGGCAGATGTTCCCCACTGAAGCTTTCTTT. Its protein product is CSARDRQMFPTEAFF.